Following are 2 T cell receptor beta chains from one sample sequenced in a study of monozygotic twins with inflammatory bowel disease. For each CDR3 protein, TCRdb gives one entry from its re-call of the 5' RACE reads, without DNA. In total, the table holds approximately 210,000 distinct CDR3 sequences. Material for sequencing was blood. All receptors come from a human donor with ulcerative colitis or Crohn's disease, or a healthy co-twin of an affected twin (not recorded which).

V is TRBV27 and J is TRBJ2-3; TCRdb's D gene call, TRBD2, goes unchecked for lack of DNA. Per the germline V gene, CDR1 is MNHEY and CDR2 is SMNVEV (reference sequence). This CDR3 has 15 amino acids. The CDR3 loop reads CASSLDYSSTDTQYF.

J is TRBJ2-5 and V is TRBV15; no DNA is available, so the TRBD1 call from TCRdb remains unchecked. The germline CDR1 and CDR2 sequences are LNHNV and YYDKDF (reference sequence). The CDR3 length is 15 residues. This CDR3 is CATSRDRGWGGTQYF.